This note documents a single TCR beta chain sequence. Its antigen is unknown. The read comes to an end 3 residues before the CDR3 does, leaving the germline J gene to fill in the end. The data originate from a study of T cells in women clearing cervical HPV infection. General study points: Timing of associations relative to infection is unclear; T-cell subsets were not isolated. TRBV6-7 relative abundance averaged about 0.11% in cases and 0.16% in controls.

Only in-frame clones appear in the TCRdb table, and some are missing; sequencing was by immunoSEQ multiplex PCR. This repertoire includes about 20,000 clones. Per the germline V gene, CDR1 is DFQATT and CDR2 is SNEGSKA (reference sequence). CDR3 size: 13 residues. The V end was cut by 3 bases, the J end by 4 bases, with 12 bases between. The rearrangement links TRBV20-1 to TRBJ1-1, with D possibly matching TRBD1 (6 bases). The sequenced material came from blood buffy coat. The TCR originated in a woman aged 18-69 years with a cervical HPV16 infection that either progressed to CIN3+ or cleared (not recorded which). CDR3 DNA (partial): TGCAGTGCTAGCCCCACGGACAGCACTGAA. Translating it yields CSASPTDSTE. The entire CDR3 sequence reads CSASPTDSTEAFF.